This record looks at one T cell receptor (beta chain) sequence and its context. Its antigen remains unknown. This record belongs to a study of response to subunit inactivated influenza vaccine. TCRdb reprocessed the RT-PCR reads via MiXCR and lists one record per CDR3 protein. The sample lists hundreds of thousands of distinct CDR3 sequences; less than 30% were seen once. General observations from the study: A suggestion made by the authors is that each seasonal influenza vaccination recruits few new T cells.

Trimming took 3 bases from V and 10 from J, leaving 10 bases between them. This CDR3 contains 12 residues. The germline V gene encodes CDR1 LNHDA and CDR2 SQIVND (reference sequence). The source was CD4+ T cells sorted from PBMCs, collected about 5 days after vaccination. The J gene is TRBJ1-5, the V gene TRBV19, with D perhaps matching TRBD1 (5 bases). The source of this sequence is a middle-aged man who received an inactivated influenza vaccine. For the CDR3, the DNA is TGTGCCAGTAGTATTGTTCAGGGCCCCCAGCATTTT. This codes for CASSIVQGPQHF.